The 31 T cell receptor beta chains below were found in one sample sequenced in a study of identical twins. TCRdb passed the 5' RACE reads through MiXCR, listing each CDR3 protein once. The table includes 1.5 million to 2 million distinct CDR3 sequences, 25% to 35% detected once. The sequenced sample was cord blood. The receptor set was obtained from a newborn girl in good health.

In its sample, this clonotype was seen a few times. The gene calls are TRBV12-3 or TRBV12-4 and TRBJ2-5; TRBD1 agrees at 9 bases. The end of the DNA is better explained by TRBJ2-7, so the J call may be wrong. The CDR3 runs 14 residues. CDR3 region: CASNNRDRAHEQYF. The CDR3, as DNA: TGTGCCAGCAACAACCGGGACAGGGCCCACGAGCAGTACTTC.

This clonotype was counted once. The chain is built from TRBV27 and TRBJ2-1; 11 bases are a match to TRBD2. The germline V gene has CDR1 MNHEY and CDR2 SMNVEV (reference sequence). The CDR3 contains 13 residues. J lost 12 bases, V lost 3 bases, and 4 bases had no gene match. This chain's CDR3 is CASSFGLAGRQFF. DNA for the CDR3: TGTGCCAGCAGTTTCGGACTAGCGGGCAGGCAGTTCTTC.

The chain recombines TRBV11-1 with TRBJ2-4, with 11 bases that match TRBD2. The J call may not be correct, given that the DNA end is closer to TRBJ2-7. The germline CDR1 and CDR2 sequences are SGHAT and FQDESV (reference sequence). The CDR3 loop spans 15 amino acids. CDR3 region: CASSLGLAERHEQYF. As DNA, the CDR3 is TGTGCCAGCAGCTTGGGACTAGCGGAGAGGCACGAGCAGTACTTC.

The CDR3 DNA reads TGTGCCAGCAGCCAAACTAGCGGGGGGCCGGTGGAGACCCAGTACTTC. Translated: CASSQTSGGPVETQYF. The J gene is TRBJ2-5, the V gene TRBV3-1, with 12 positions matching TRBD2. The junction had 6 bases not matched to a gene; V was cut back by 2 bases and J by 5 bases. Looked up from germline, CDR1 is LGHDT and CDR2 is YNNKEL (reference sequence). The CDR3 is 16 amino acids.

The genes are TRBV3-1 and TRBJ1-4, with D unclear. The CDR3 length is 14 residues. V was clipped by 4 bases and J by 3 bases, with 9 bases between them. From germline, CDR1 is LGHDT and CDR2 YNNKEL (reference sequence). DNA of the CDR3: TGTGCCAGCAGCCGAGTTTCTGCTAATGAAAAACTGTTTTTT. Protein product: CASSRVSANEKLFF.

This clonotype was recorded a few times. The chain carries TRBV29-1 and TRBJ2-7, with 10 positions matching TRBD2. The CDR3 length is 16 residues. V lost 1 base and J lost 1; bases outside the gene matches: 7. Germline values: CDR1 SQVTM, CDR2 ANQGSEA. In nucleotides, the CDR3 is TGCAGCGTTGAAGGCATGACTAGCGGGTCTTCCTACGAGCAGTACTTC. Amino acid sequence: CSVEGMTSGSSYEQYF.

This clonotype was detected only a few times. The CDR3 DNA sequence: TGTGCCAGCAGCGTAGTTCCCCACAATGAGCAGTTCTTC. As protein: CASSVVPHNEQFF. The chain couples TRBV9 to TRBJ2-1; D call uncertain. With 0 bases removed from V and 5 bases from J, the gap between germline ends came to 6 bases. The germline V gene encodes CDR1 SGDLS and CDR2 YYNGEE. The CDR3 consists of 13 residues.

The chain employs TRBV6-1 and TRBJ1-1; TRBD1 matches 7 bases. Germline assignment: CDR1 MNHNS and CDR2 SASEGT. J lost 5 bases, V lost 4 bases, and 7 bases had no gene match. The CDR3 is 14 residues long. As DNA, the CDR3 is TGTGCCAGCAGTGCTTGGACAGGCGGGACTGAAGCTTTCTTT. Protein product: CASSAWTGGTEAFF.

V and J are TRBV29-1 and TRBJ1-1; D is possibly TRBD1 (5 bases). Between the trimmed V and J ends, which lost 3 bases and 3 bases, there was a span of 11 bases. CDR3 length equals 13 residues. In germline, CDR1 is SQVTM, CDR2 ANQGSEA. CDR3 region: CSVDPRAYTEAFF. CDR3 DNA sequence: TGCAGCGTTGATCCCAGGGCGTACACTGAAGCTTTCTTT.

The V and J genes are TRBV20-1 and TRBJ1-4; unclear D gene. Trimming shortened V by 2 bases and J by 7 bases, and 8 bases separated the two germline ends. Germline V gives CDR1 DFQATT, CDR2 SNEGSKA (reference sequence). This CDR3 region has 12 residues. The CDR3 DNA reads TGCAGTGCTAGACAGAAGGGTGAAAAACTGTTTTTT. Translated: CSARQKGEKLFF.

V is TRBV4-1 and J is TRBJ1-6; 9 nucleotides line up with TRBD1. The CDR3 is 15 amino acids. CDR1 MGHRA and CDR2 YSYEKL come from the germline V gene. V was pared by 2 bases and J by 7 bases, with 3 bases of the junction left unmatched. The CDR3 sequence is CASSQLQGANSPLHF. The CDR3 nucleotides are TGCGCCAGCAGCCAACTACAGGGGGCGAATTCACCCCTCCACTTT.

The rearrangement uses TRBV5-1 and TRBJ2-3, with 9 nucleotides matching TRBD2. In germline, CDR1 is SGHRS, CDR2 YFSETQ. V lost 1 base and J lost 0; bases outside the gene matches: 9. The CDR3 has 18 amino acids. CDR3 DNA sequence: TGCGCCAGCAGCTTGTGGCGGGGGGGATACTATAGCACAGATACGCAGTATTTT. This translates into CASSLWRGGYYSTDTQYF.

J is TRBJ2-1 and V is TRBV5-1; 8 bases map to TRBD2. Germline trimming cut 1 base from V and 7 bases from J; bases unmatched to any gene: 10. The CDR3 has 16 residues. Germline values: CDR1 SGHRS, CDR2 YFSETQ. In DNA form, the CDR3 reads TGCGCCAGCAGCTTGAGGAGAACGGGAGGGGGTAATGAGCAGTTCTTC. Protein product: CASSLRRTGGGNEQFF.

This chain uses TRBV27 with TRBJ2-3; TRBD2 matches at 16 bases. Germline loops: CDR1 MNHEY, CDR2 SMNVEV (reference sequence). V was pared by 0 bases and J by 2 bases, with 2 bases of the junction left unmatched. This CDR3 spans 18 amino acids. The CDR3 coding sequence is TGTGCCAGCAGTTTATCGGGGACTAGCGGGGGGGTCACAGATACGCAGTATTTT. As protein: CASSLSGTSGGVTDTQYF.

This clonotype came up many times. CDR3 sequence reads: CAISGTGRNQPQHF. The CDR3 DNA sequence: TGTGCCATCAGTGGGACAGGGAGAAATCAGCCCCAGCATTTT. The chain carries TRBV10-3 and TRBJ1-5; TRBD1 agrees at 8 bases. V was clipped by 4 bases and J by 4 bases; unmatched bases: 3. CDR1 is ENHRY and CDR2 is SYGVKD in the germline V gene. The CDR3 runs to 14 residues.

This chain uses TRBV4-1 with TRBJ1-3; TRBD1 might be the D (6 bases). Germline CDR1 and CDR2: MGHRA and YSYEKL. Between the trimmed V and J ends, which lost 1 base and 0 bases, there was a span of 13 bases. This CDR3 is 17 amino acids long. The CDR3 here is CASSQGGGPFSGNTIYF. The CDR3 coding sequence is TGCGCCAGCAGCCAAGGCGGGGGCCCATTCTCTGGAAACACCATATATTTT.

The CDR3 loop reads CASSRTSGGFGTDTQYF. The DNA for the CDR3 is TGCGCCAGCAGCCGGACTAGCGGGGGTTTCGGCACAGATACGCAGTATTTT. The chain joins TRBV4-1 to TRBJ2-3; 13 bases agree with TRBD2. The CDR3 runs to 17 residues. Germline assignment: CDR1 MGHRA and CDR2 YSYEKL. The V segment lost 4 bases and the J segment 1 base; nucleotides outside the gene matches: 5.

This clonotype was counted only a few times. The V gene is TRBV20-1, the J gene TRBJ1-5, with D possibly TRBD1 on 6 matching bases. The V end was cut by 6 bases, the J end by 0 bases, with 12 bases between. This CDR3 region has 14 residues. Looked up from germline, CDR1 is DFQATT and CDR2 is SNEGSKA (reference sequence). DNA for the CDR3: TGCAGTGCCTACAGGGATAATAGCAATCAGCCCCAGCATTTT. Translated, it gives CSAYRDNSNQPQHF.

Of note for this clonotype: The final CDR3 position lacks the conserved phenylalanine or tryptophan, pointing to a likely read error. The chain is built from TRBV5-1 and TRBJ2-3, with 7 bases that match TRBD1. The CDR3 length is 16 residues. V trimming: 0 bases; J trimming: 3 bases; junction bases outside the gene matches: 7. Germline loops: CDR1 SGHRS, CDR2 YFSETQ. The CDR3 DNA reads TGCGCCAGCAGCTTGGAACCGACAGGGCGAACAGATACGCAGTATTGT. Protein: CASSLEPTGRTDTQYC.

The chain employs TRBV6-1 and TRBJ1-2; the match to TRBD1 covers 9 bases. V shed 6 bases and J 4 bases; nucleotides not matched to a gene: 15. The CDR3 has 17 amino acids. In germline, CDR1 is MNHNS, CDR2 SASEGT. CDR3 bases: TGTGCCAGCAGCCACTACTGGGACAGGGACCTTCTCTATGGCTACACCTTC. The encoded protein is CASSHYWDRDLLYGYTF.

This clonotype was seen only a few times. The rearrangement links TRBV21-1 to TRBJ2-6; the D call of TRBD1 is as the table states it, not checked on the DNA. TRBV21-1 is a known pseudogene. The CDR3 has 18 residues. CDR3 in DNA: TGTGCCAGCAGCAAAAAAGGACAGGGGCCTACCTGGGCCAACGTCCTGACTTTC. It yields the protein CASSKKGQGPTWANVLTF.

This clonotype was seen a few times. The chain links TRBV28 to TRBJ1-5; 9 bases are a match to TRBD1. The CDR3 is 16 residues long. V was clipped by 5 bases and J by 6 bases; unmatched bases: 11. Germline values: CDR1 MDHEN, CDR2 SYDVKM. CDR3 residues: CASSPGQGSGSQPQHF. DNA for the CDR3: TGTGCCAGCAGTCCAGGACAGGGGAGTGGCAGTCAGCCCCAGCATTTT.

V is TRBV19 and J is TRBJ2-3; TRBD1 matches 8 bases. The ends lost 5 bases at V and 0 bases at J; junction bases unmatched: 7. The germline V gene has CDR1 LNHDA and CDR2 SQIVND (reference sequence). This CDR3 region has 16 residues. The CDR3 region has the DNA TGTGCCAGTAGTTTTGCCCAGGGGGCAAGCACAGATACGCAGTATTTT. This translates into CASSFAQGASTDTQYF.

V and J are TRBV7-2 and TRBJ2-7; 8 nucleotides agree with TRBD2. Germline values: CDR1 SGHTA, CDR2 FQGNSA. CDR3 length equals 14 residues. J was trimmed by 3 bases and V by 1 base; bases with no gene match: 2. The CDR3 bases are TGTGCCAGCAGCTTAGAGCGGGGGCACTACGAGCAGTACTTC. Its translation: CASSLERGHYEQYF.

The chain employs TRBV24-1 and TRBJ1-5; the match to TRBD1 covers 7 bases. The germline CDR1 and CDR2 sequences are KGHDR and SFDVKD. The length of the CDR3 is 19 residues. The junction had 15 bases not matched to a gene; V was cut back by 5 bases and J by 0 bases. CDR3 residues: CATSGGQYFSNSSNQPQHF. As DNA, the CDR3 is TGTGCCACCAGTGGGGGACAGTACTTTTCCAACAGTAGCAATCAGCCCCAGCATTTT.

This chain links TRBV20-1 with TRBJ1-1; D is possibly TRBD1 (5 bases). The CDR3 length is 15 residues. Trimming shortened V by 6 bases and J by 0 bases, and 17 bases separated the two germline ends. Germline V gene lookup returns CDR1 DFQATT and CDR2 SNEGSKA (reference sequence). The CDR3 DNA reads TGCAGTGCCTACCGGGGGGGTCGGATGAACACTGAAGCTTTCTTT. This translates into CSAYRGGRMNTEAFF.

V gene TRBV20-1 combines with J gene TRBJ2-7, with 9 bases that match TRBD2. The ends lost 1 base at V and 12 bases at J; junction bases unmatched: 4. CDR1 and CDR2 from the germline V gene are DFQATT and SNEGSKA (reference sequence). The CDR3 has 11 residues. CDR3 DNA sequence: TGCAGTGCTAGAGCCCGGACTAGCGCGTACTTC. Encoded protein: CSARARTSAYF.

V and J are TRBV4-1 and TRBJ2-1; 8 nucleotides align to TRBD2. Germline CDR1 and CDR2: MGHRA and YSYEKL. V lost 6 bases to trimming and J lost 4 bases; unmatched junction nucleotides: 11. This CDR3 contains 16 residues. CDR3 sequence (DNA): TGCGCCAGCAGATCTACTGGTAGCGGGGAATACAATGAGCAGTTCTTC. This translates into CASRSTGSGEYNEQFF.

The chain couples TRBV20-1 to TRBJ2-1, with TRBD2 matching 7 bases. J gave up 3 bases and V 1 base, and 6 bases lay outside the gene matches. The CDR3 runs 15 residues. Germline V lookup: CDR1 DFQATT, CDR2 SNEGSKA (reference sequence). The CDR3 region is CSARAGTILYNEQFF. CDR3 nucleotide sequence: TGCAGTGCTAGAGCCGGGACTATCCTCTACAATGAGCAGTTCTTC.

Worth noting for this clonotype: One end of the junction fails to match germline, which may point to a read error. The chain links TRBV20-1 to TRBJ1-2; D not resolved. Germline CDR1 and CDR2: DFQATT and SNEGSKA (reference sequence). The CDR3 has 11 amino acids. The CDR3 reads CCAGVGYGYTF. CDR3 bases: TGCTGTGCTGGTGTGGGCTATGGCTACACCTTC.

The chain uses TRBV3-1 and TRBJ2-2, with 10 bases lining up with TRBD1. Looked up from germline, CDR1 is LGHDT and CDR2 is YNNKEL (reference sequence). This CDR3 contains 15 residues. The V gene end was trimmed by 5 bases and the J gene end by 3 bases; junction bases not matched to a gene: 3. The CDR3: CASSAGQGHTGELFF. The CDR3 region has the DNA TGTGCCAGCAGCGCGGGACAGGGGCACACCGGGGAGCTGTTTTTT.